The 8 T cell receptor beta chains reported below all come from one sample, sequenced in a study of cytomegalovirus exposure and HLA in healthy donors (dated by TCRdb to about 2017). The library relied on the immunoSEQ multiplex PCR assay. The multiplex PCR relied on a mix of 60 forward primers for TCR Vbeta segments and 13 reverse primers for TCR Jbeta segments. The table was pulled from immuneACCESS by TCRdb, which kept in-frame rearrangements only. Such tables lose some clones; where checked, under half of the loss comes from unresolved V genes, and the rest has no known cause. In this sample the table shows more than 55,000 clones, over 70% of which occur a single time. The ten top clones hold roughly 4% of the sample. Sequenced sample: PBMCs. The receptors here all came from a woman aged 40 to 50 in good health and CMV-seronegative.

The chain is built from TRBV5-5 and TRBJ2-3; D unresolved. CDR1 is SGHKS, CDR2 YYEKEE, per germline (reference sequence). Trimming removed 4 bases at V and 3 bases at J, with 9 bases between. This CDR3 spans 13 amino acids. This CDR3 is CASSLYLTDTQYF. As DNA, the CDR3 is TGTGCCAGCAGCCTGTACTTGACAGATACGCAGTATTTT.

J is TRBJ2-1 and V is TRBV18; the D gene is possibly TRBD2 (6 bases). Trimming shortened V by 3 bases and J by 1 base, and 13 bases separated the two germline ends. This CDR3 has 16 amino acids. The germline V gene encodes CDR1 KGHSH and CDR2 LQKENI. The CDR3 bases are TGTGCCAGCTCACCTCGTTCCGCGGGGTCCTACAATGAGCAGTTCTTC. This codes for CASSPRSAGSYNEQFF.

The chain uses TRBV19 and TRBJ2-1; 8 positions agree with TRBD2. V trimming: 6 bases; J trimming: 2 bases; junction bases outside the gene matches: 6. The CDR3 consists of 15 residues. The germline CDR1 and CDR2 sequences are LNHDA and SQIVND (reference sequence). CDR3 sequence reads: CASRGLGVAYNEQFF. CDR3 coding DNA: TGTGCCAGTAGGGGACTAGGGGTTGCCTACAATGAGCAGTTCTTC.

V usage is TRBV5-4 and J usage is TRBJ2-7, with D unclear. The V end was cut by 1 base, the J end by 3 bases, with 5 bases between. The CDR3 totals 12 residues. Germline assignment: CDR1 SGHNT and CDR2 YYREEE (reference sequence). This chain's CDR3 is CASSLNSYEQYF. CDR3 sequence (DNA): TGTGCCAGCAGCTTGAACAGCTACGAGCAGTACTTC.

V is TRBV2 and J is TRBJ2-3, with D possibly TRBD1 on 5 matching bases. This CDR3 is built from 15 residues. CDR1 is SNHLY and CDR2 is FYNNEI in the germline V gene. Trimming shortened V by 8 bases and J by 2 bases, and 17 bases separated the two germline ends. The CDR3 DNA sequence: TGTGCCAGCGAAGGAATGGACACCTACACAGATACGCAGTATTTT. Translated, it gives CASEGMDTYTDTQYF.

Points on this clone: The same CDR3 is also encoded by other DNA sequences in this sample. The rearrangement joins TRBV7-6 to TRBJ1-1; a weak D match, TRBD1 (5 bases). Trimming took 2 bases from V and 7 from J, leaving 14 bases between them. Germline-derived CDR1 and CDR2 are SGHVS and FNYEAQ. The CDR3 has 14 residues. CDR3 in amino acids: CASSLSTGSNEAFF. In DNA, the CDR3 is TGTGCCAGCAGCTTAAGCACAGGTAGCAATGAAGCTTTCTTT.

By its share, this clone is medium-sized. V gene TRBV4-2 combines with J gene TRBJ2-2; 7 positions match TRBD2. The germline CDR1 and CDR2 sequences are LGHNA and YNFKEQ. The CDR3 runs to 15 residues. The J segment lost 6 bases and the V segment lost 7 bases, leaving 11 bases of the junction unmatched. The CDR3, as DNA: TGTGCCAGCACCACTAGCGAAGGAGAGGCCGGGGAGCTGTTTTTT. Encoded protein: CASTTSEGEAGELFF.

This chain's CDR3 is CASSLVVIVASEQFF. CDR3 DNA: TGTGCCAGCAGCTTAGTTGTCATCGTAGCGAGTGAGCAGTTCTTC. The chain recombines TRBV7-9 with TRBJ2-1; D perhaps matches TRBD2 (5 bases). Trimming left V 1 base short and J 9 bases short, with 16 bases between. Germline CDR1 SEHNR, CDR2 FQNEAQ (reference sequence). This CDR3 has 15 amino acids. Full variable domain (rest looked up from reference TRBV7-9 and TRBJ2-1): DTGVSQNPRHKITKRGQNVTFRCDPISEHNRLYWYRQTLGQGPEFLTYFQNEAQLEKSRLLSDRFSAERPKGSFSTLEIQRTEQGDSAMYLCASSLVVIVASEQFFGPGTRLTVL.